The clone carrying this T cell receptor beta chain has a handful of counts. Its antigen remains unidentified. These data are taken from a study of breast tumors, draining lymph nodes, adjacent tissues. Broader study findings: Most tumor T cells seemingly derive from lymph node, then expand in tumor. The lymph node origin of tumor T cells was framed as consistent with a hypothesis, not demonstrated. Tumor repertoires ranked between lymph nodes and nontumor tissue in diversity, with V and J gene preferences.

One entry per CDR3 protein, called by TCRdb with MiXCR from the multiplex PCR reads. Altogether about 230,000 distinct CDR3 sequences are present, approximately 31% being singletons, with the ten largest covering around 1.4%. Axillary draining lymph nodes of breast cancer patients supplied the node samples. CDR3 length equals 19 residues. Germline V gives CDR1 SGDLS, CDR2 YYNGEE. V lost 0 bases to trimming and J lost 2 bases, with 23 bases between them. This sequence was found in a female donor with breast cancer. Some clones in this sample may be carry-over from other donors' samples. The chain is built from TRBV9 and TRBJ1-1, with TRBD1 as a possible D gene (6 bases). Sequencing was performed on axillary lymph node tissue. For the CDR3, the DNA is TGTGCCAGCAGCGTAGGAGCCGGTAGAATGACAGGAAAAAACACTGAAGCTTTCTTT. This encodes CASSVGAGRMTGKNTEAFF.